These T cell receptor beta chains were read from a single sample in a study of control samples from healthy donors and cancer patients. Using immunoSEQ multiplex PCR, the repertoire was profiled, and TCRdb retains in-frame clones only, with some absent. The table lists under 200,000 clones, around 96% of them singletons. Sequencing was done on a sample of blood. These receptors all stem from a woman aged 25 to 39 in good health. The CDR3 runs from the conserved cysteine through the conserved F or W. The D gene is left open where the match is weak. Clone size is given for some rows only: seen once, a few or many times, or a class if the clone is expanded.

abundance | j_gene | d_gene | v_gene | CDR3aa | CDR3nt
few | TRBJ2-7 | . | TRBV7-8 | CASSLARDQPSEQYF | TGTGCCAGCAGCTTAGCGCGAGACCAGCCTTCCGAGCAGTACTTC
. | TRBJ1-1 | . | TRBV13 | CASSSNRGGHTEAFF | TGTGCCAGCAGCTCAAACCGGGGGGGGCACACTGAAGCTTTCTTT
. | TRBJ2-7 | . | TRBV11-3 | CASSSGTPYEQYF | TGTGCCAGCAGCTCGGGAACCCCCTACGAGCAGTACTTC
. | TRBJ2-3 | TRBD2 | TRBV15 | CATSRDRWREGRADTQYF | TGTGCCACCAGCAGAGATCGATGGCGGGAGGGCCGGGCAGATACGCAGTATTTT
. | TRBJ1-5 | . | TRBV7-9 | CASSLDSAGNQPQHF | TGTGCCAGCAGCTTAGACTCCGCGGGGAATCAGCCCCAGCATTTT
. | TRBJ1-2 | . | TRBV5-5 | CASNKNPTSYYGYTF | TGTGCCAGCAACAAGAACCCCACCTCATACTATGGCTACACCTTC
. | TRBJ1-1 | . | TRBV5-4 | CASSDEGWAQAFF | TGTGCCAGCAGCGATGAAGGTTGGGCACAAGCTTTCTTT
. | TRBJ2-7 | . | TRBV6-5 | CASSLGVGGEQYF | TGTGCCAGCAGCCTAGGGGTAGGGGGCGAGCAGTACTTC
once | TRBJ2-2 | TRBD1 | TRBV30 | CAWSGGGLGTGELFF | TGTGCCTGGAGTGGAGGGGGCCTTGGCACCGGGGAGCTGTTTTTT
. | TRBJ1-1 | . | TRBV30 | CAWGHLNTEAFF | TGTGCCTGGGGACACCTGAACACTGAAGCTTTCTTT
. | TRBJ1-6 | . | TRBV19 | CASTIGDSPLHF | TGTGCCAGTACCATCGGGGATTCACCCCTCCACTTT
once | TRBJ2-4 | . | TRBV28 | CASSLFQGTKNIQYF | TGTGCCAGCAGTTTATTCCAGGGAACCAAAAACATTCAGTACTTC
. | TRBJ2-7 | . | TRBV3-1/TRBV3-2 | CASSQDGSYEQYF | TGTGCCAGCAGCCAAGATGGCTCCTACGAGCAGTACTTC